Following are 26 T cell receptor beta chains from one sample sequenced in a study of blood T cell repertoires in COVID-19. Measured with immunoSEQ multiplex PCR; TCRdb has only the in-frame clones, and not every one. The sample has about 280,000 clones, approximately 86% seen once. The specimen was peripheral blood. The receptors stem from a man in his late teens or twenties with active or convalescent COVID-19.

The V gene is TRBV12-3 or TRBV12-4, the J gene TRBJ2-3, with D tentatively TRBD1 (5 bases). This CDR3 comprises 13 residues. Trimming took 9 bases from V and 5 from J, leaving 15 bases between them. CDR3 nucleotide sequence: TGTGCCAGTTCCCCCAGGGTGGGAGATACGCAGTATTTT. This codes for CASSPRVGDTQYF.

The chain recombines TRBV9 with TRBJ2-5; maybe TRBD2 (5 bases). This CDR3 is 13 amino acids long. Trimming cost V 4 bases and J 5 bases, with 12 bases left between them. Germline CDR1 and CDR2: SGDLS and YYNGEE. The CDR3 sequence is CASSQSTGETQYF. For the CDR3, the DNA is TGTGCCAGCAGCCAATCGACGGGGGAGACCCAGTACTTC.

This clone came up a few times. The chain is built from TRBV2 and TRBJ1-6; perhaps TRBD1 as D (5 bases). The germline V and J ends were trimmed by 3 bases and 10 bases, with 13 bases remaining between them. The CDR3 extends over 14 amino acids. The germline CDR1 and CDR2 sequences are SNHLY and FYNNEI. CDR3 bases: TGTGCCAGCAGTGAGGGGAGGGGAAGGTCACCCCTCCACTTT. This sequence encodes CASSEGRGRSPLHF.

The rearrangement links TRBV12-5 to TRBJ2-5; D is possibly TRBD2 (6 bases). CDR3 length equals 16 residues. Germline V CDR1 and CDR2: LGHNT, FRNRAP. V was clipped by 5 bases and J by 1 base, with 17 bases between them. DNA of the CDR3: TGTGCTAGTGGTCGGGAGAAAACGCTGGCCCAAGAGACCCAGTACTTC. Translated, it gives CASGREKTLAQETQYF.

The chain employs TRBV11-2 and TRBJ1-4; D is unclear. V lost 5 bases to trimming and J lost 4 bases, with 14 bases between them. CDR1 is SGHAT, CDR2 FQNNGV, per germline. The CDR3 has 15 amino acids. CDR3 nucleotide sequence: TGTGCCAGCAGCCAAGGAGGCGGCCTTAATGAAAAACTGTTTTTT. Its protein product is CASSQGGGLNEKLFF.

The chain has TRBV4-1 and TRBJ2-5, with D possibly TRBD2 on 6 matching bases. CDR3 length: 15 amino acids. Germline lookup yields CDR1 MGHRA and CDR2 YSYEKL. The ends were cut back, 4 bases at V and 5 bases at J, with 17 bases in the middle. This CDR3 reads CASSPGGPAGETQYF. CDR3 coding DNA: TGCGCCAGCAGCCCAGGTGGTCCGGCGGGGGAGACCCAGTACTTC.

This rearrangement joins TRBV6-1 to TRBJ2-1; 10 positions agree with TRBD2. Unmatched junction bases numbered 7, after V lost 3 bases and J lost 5 bases. The CDR3 is 16 residues long. The germline V gene has CDR1 MNHNS and CDR2 SASEGT. The CDR3 nucleotides read TGTGCCAGCAGTGAGCGCGGTAGCGGGGGGAACAATGAGCAGTTCTTC. It encodes CASSERGSGGNNEQFF.

The rearrangement uses TRBV27 and TRBJ1-1, with TRBD1 matching 11 bases. Unmatched junction bases numbered 3, after V lost 5 bases and J lost 4 bases. The V gene's germline CDR1 is MNHEY and CDR2 SMNVEV (reference sequence). The CDR3 runs to 14 residues. The CDR3 loop reads CASSPGTGGTEAFF. The CDR3 DNA follows: TGTGCCAGCAGTCCCGGGACAGGGGGCACTGAAGCTTTCTTT.

V usage is TRBV7-6 and J usage is TRBJ1-2, with D maybe TRBD1 (6 bases). Germline CDR1 and CDR2: SGHVS and FNYEAQ. The CDR3 is 16 amino acids. Trimming pared 5 bases from V and 2 bases from J, leaving 18 bases between. Here the CDR3 DNA reads TGTGCCAGCAGCCCCAGCCCCTTTGACAGGAACTATGGCTACACCTTC. Its protein product is CASSPSPFDRNYGYTF.

The chain has TRBV18 and TRBJ2-3; 13 bases line up with TRBD2. CDR1 KGHSH and CDR2 LQKENI come from the germline V gene. This CDR3 spans 18 amino acids. V was clipped by 2 bases and J by 2 bases; unmatched bases: 7. The DNA for the CDR3 is TGTGCCAGCTCACCAGGACTAGCGGGGGAATCGTCCACAGATACGCAGTATTTT. Residues: CASSPGLAGESSTDTQYF.

For this clone: The same CDR3 can be traced to other DNA sequences in this sample. This sequence joins TRBV25-1 and TRBJ2-7; TRBD1 might be the D (5 bases). CDR1 is MGHDK and CDR2 is SYGVNS in the germline V gene. With 5 bases removed from V and 4 bases from J, the gap between germline ends came to 6 bases. This CDR3 has 11 residues. The CDR3 loop reads CASSQGYEQYF. The CDR3 DNA is TGTGCCAGCAGTCAGGGTTACGAGCAGTACTTC.

The chain has TRBV12-5 and TRBJ2-5, with 9 positions matching TRBD2. This CDR3 has 16 amino acids. Germline CDR1 reads LGHNT; CDR2 reads FRNRAP. V trimming: 1 base; J trimming: 1 base; junction bases outside the gene matches: 4. CDR3 nucleotides: TGTGCTAGTGGTTTGGGTAGCGGGGGCCTCCAAGAGACCCAGTACTTC. Amino acid sequence: CASGLGSGGLQETQYF.

The rearrangement joins TRBV7-2 to TRBJ1-5, with D unresolved. Germline V gives CDR1 SGHTA, CDR2 FQGNSA. CDR3 length: 14 amino acids. Trimming removed 3 bases at V and 6 bases at J, with 12 bases between. The CDR3 loop reads CASSFNVGGQPQHF. DNA of the CDR3: TGTGCCAGCAGCTTCAACGTGGGAGGTCAGCCCCAGCATTTT.

Details on this clone: The sample holds other DNA sequences that translate to the same CDR3. This chain uses TRBV15 with TRBJ1-1; no reliable D call. The V end was cut by 1 base, the J end by 4 bases, with 4 bases between. The CDR3 extends over 12 amino acids. Germline V gene sequence: CDR1 LNHNV, CDR2 YYDKDF (reference sequence). This CDR3 is CATSRGGTEAFF. CDR3 coding DNA: TGTGCCACCAGCAGAGGCGGCACTGAAGCTTTCTTT. The whole variable domain, filled in from reference TRBV15 and TRBJ1-1, reads DAMVIQNPRYQVTQFGKPVTLSCSQTLNHNVMYWYQQKSSQAPKLLFHYYDKDFNNEADTPDNFQSRRPNTSFCFLDIRSPGLGDTAMYLCATSRGGTEAFFGQGTRLTVV.

The chain combines TRBV29-1 with TRBJ2-5; the match to TRBD1 covers 8 bases. The CDR3 is 14 amino acids. Germline-derived CDR1 and CDR2 are SQVTM and ANQGSEA. J gave up 5 bases and V 4 bases, and 9 bases lay outside the gene matches. This chain's CDR3 is CSVARTGSGETQYF. The CDR3 DNA follows: TGCAGCGTTGCCCGGACAGGGAGTGGGGAGACCCAGTACTTC.

CDR3 amino acids: CASKEDMNTEAFF. The DNA of the CDR3 is TGCGCCAGCAAGGAGGATATGAACACTGAAGCTTTCTTT. The chain uses TRBV10-1 and TRBJ1-1; D is undetermined. Trimming took off 7 bases at V and 0 bases at J, with 9 bases between the two ends. The CDR3 loop spans 13 amino acids. The germline gives CDR1 WNHNN, CDR2 SYGVQD (reference sequence).

The rearrangement joins TRBV10-1 to TRBJ1-1; D gene unclear. Germline V gene sequence: CDR1 WNHNN, CDR2 SYGVQD (reference sequence). Deletions cut 3 bases from V and 4 bases from J, with 12 bases between. This CDR3 is built from 14 residues. The CDR3 is CASSDSKGGTEAFF. CDR3 nucleotide sequence: TGCGCCAGCAGTGATTCGAAGGGAGGCACTGAAGCTTTCTTT.

In regard to this clone: This sample also contains other DNA sequences that code for the same CDR3. The chain has TRBV27 and TRBJ1-5; the match to TRBD1 covers 8 bases. The CDR3 runs 14 residues. The germline gives CDR1 MNHEY, CDR2 SMNVEV (reference sequence). After removal of 5 bases from V and 4 bases from J, the junction contained 4 bases not matched to a gene. DNA for the CDR3: TGTGCCAGCAGTATCGACAGGGGTAATCAGCCCCAGCATTTT. Translated, it gives CASSIDRGNQPQHF.

CDR3 sequence: CASSDRDSRGYTF. For the CDR3, the DNA is TGTGCCAGCTCCGACCGGGACAGTAGGGGCTACACCTTC. This chain joins TRBV27 and TRBJ1-2; 7 bases map to TRBD1. This CDR3 is 13 amino acids long. Trimming cost V 8 bases and J 8 bases; bases outside gene matches: 11. CDR1 is MNHEY, CDR2 SMNVEV, per germline (reference sequence).

This clone was seen just once. This sequence joins TRBV11-2 and TRBJ2-7; 9 nucleotides agree with TRBD1. Trimming took 5 bases from V and 5 from J; bases not matched to a gene: 10. Germline-derived CDR1 and CDR2 are SGHAT and FQNNGV. The CDR3 has 15 amino acids. CDR3 protein: CASSPVRGQGNEQYF. Here the CDR3 DNA reads TGTGCCAGCAGCCCAGTACGAGGACAGGGGAACGAGCAGTACTTC.

The chain employs TRBV7-9 and TRBJ1-1; tentatively, D is TRBD1 (6 bases). The CDR3 is 15 residues long. Germline assignment: CDR1 SEHNR and CDR2 FQNEAQ (reference sequence). V was clipped by 6 bases and J by 7 bases, with 21 bases between them. The chain's CDR3 is CASRPRGRYRNEAFF. The CDR3 coding sequence is TGTGCCAGCAGACCCAGGGGTCGATACCGGAATGAAGCTTTCTTT.

J is TRBJ1-2 and V is TRBV23-1, with 8 nucleotides matching TRBD1. TRBV23-1 is an ORF for which the function is uncertain. There are 23 residues in the CDR3. Trimming at V came to 1 base and at J to 0 bases, leaving 25 bases not matched to a gene. The CDR3 loop is CASSQLLILLTGETLRANYGYTF. The CDR3 nucleotides are TGCGCCAGCAGTCAATTGCTTATTTTGCTGACAGGGGAAACTCTCAGAGCTAACTATGGCTACACCTTC.

The V gene is TRBV24-1, the J gene TRBJ1-1, with a tentative D call TRBD1 (5 bases). The CDR3 has 13 amino acids. Germline V gene data show CDR1 as KGHDR and CDR2 as SFDVKD. Trimming cost V 7 bases and J 3 bases, with 11 bases left between them. CDR3 in DNA: TGTGCCACCAGGGGCAGGGCTGACACTGAAGCTTTCTTT. This encodes CATRGRADTEAFF.

A word on this clone: Other DNA sequences within the sample encode an identical CDR3. The chain couples TRBV5-1 to TRBJ1-4; the match to TRBD1 covers 8 bases. Germline V gives CDR1 SGHRS, CDR2 YFSETQ. This CDR3 comprises 14 residues. The V gene end was trimmed by 2 bases and the J gene end by 7 bases; junction bases not matched to a gene: 4. The CDR3 protein is CASSFGQGGEKLFF. CDR3 bases: TGCGCCAGCAGCTTCGGACAGGGTGGTGAAAAACTGTTTTTT.

The genes are TRBV6-2 or TRBV6-3 and TRBJ1-1, with TRBD1 matching over 9 bases. The V gene end was trimmed by 2 bases and the J gene end by 1 base; junction bases not matched to a gene: 8. This CDR3 is 17 amino acids long. Germline V lookup: CDR1 MNHEY, CDR2 SVGEGT. CDR3 sequence: CASSYRLTGGENTEAFF. CDR3 DNA: TGTGCCAGCAGTTACCGTCTAACAGGGGGCGAGAACACTGAAGCTTTCTTT.

This chain's CDR3 is CASSFQELFYGYTF. As DNA, the CDR3 is TGTGCCAGCAGCTTTCAGGAACTCTTCTATGGCTACACCTTC. The V call is TRBV5-5, the J call TRBJ1-2; D unresolved. This CDR3 is 14 amino acids long. Germline assignment: CDR1 SGHKS and CDR2 YYEKEE (reference sequence). V lost 2 bases to trimming and J lost 4 bases, with 12 bases between them.